This TCR beta chain was recovered during a study of response to subunit inactivated influenza vaccine. Findings and caveats of the study: Each seasonal influenza vaccination recruits few new T cells, the authors suggested.

Between the trimmed V and J ends, which lost 5 bases and 1 base, there was a span of 12 bases. Germline CDR1 is SGHTA and CDR2 is FQGNSA. The CDR3 contains 14 residues. MiXCR was run by TCRdb on the RT-PCR reads, yielding one entry per CDR3 protein. The table has about 650,000 distinct CDR3 sequences, around 15% seen once. For this clonotype: Antigen specificity is unknown.

The source material was PBMCs from blood, sampled 14 to 15 days before vaccination. J is TRBJ2-7 and V is TRBV7-2, with D possibly TRBD1 on 5 matching bases. This clonotype was sampled from a man in his fifties or sixties who received an inactivated influenza vaccine. CDR3 sequence: CASSGVTGSYEQYF. The CDR3, as DNA: TGTGCCAGCAGCGGGGTAACAGGTTCCTACGAGCAGTACTTC.